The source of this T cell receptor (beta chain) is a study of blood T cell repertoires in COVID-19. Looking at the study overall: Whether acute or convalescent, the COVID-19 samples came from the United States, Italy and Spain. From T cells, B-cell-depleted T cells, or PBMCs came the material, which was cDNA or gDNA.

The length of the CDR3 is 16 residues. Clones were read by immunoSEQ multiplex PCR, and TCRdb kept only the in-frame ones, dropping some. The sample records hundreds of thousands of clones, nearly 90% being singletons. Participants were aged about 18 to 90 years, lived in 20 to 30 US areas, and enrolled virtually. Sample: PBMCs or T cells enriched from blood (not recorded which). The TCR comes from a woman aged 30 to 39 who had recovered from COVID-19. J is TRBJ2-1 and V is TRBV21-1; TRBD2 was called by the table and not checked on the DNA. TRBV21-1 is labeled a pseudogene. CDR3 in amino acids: CASSLPTSGDSGEQFF. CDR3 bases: TGTGCCAGCAGCCTACCGACTAGCGGGGATTCTGGTGAGCAGTTCTTC.